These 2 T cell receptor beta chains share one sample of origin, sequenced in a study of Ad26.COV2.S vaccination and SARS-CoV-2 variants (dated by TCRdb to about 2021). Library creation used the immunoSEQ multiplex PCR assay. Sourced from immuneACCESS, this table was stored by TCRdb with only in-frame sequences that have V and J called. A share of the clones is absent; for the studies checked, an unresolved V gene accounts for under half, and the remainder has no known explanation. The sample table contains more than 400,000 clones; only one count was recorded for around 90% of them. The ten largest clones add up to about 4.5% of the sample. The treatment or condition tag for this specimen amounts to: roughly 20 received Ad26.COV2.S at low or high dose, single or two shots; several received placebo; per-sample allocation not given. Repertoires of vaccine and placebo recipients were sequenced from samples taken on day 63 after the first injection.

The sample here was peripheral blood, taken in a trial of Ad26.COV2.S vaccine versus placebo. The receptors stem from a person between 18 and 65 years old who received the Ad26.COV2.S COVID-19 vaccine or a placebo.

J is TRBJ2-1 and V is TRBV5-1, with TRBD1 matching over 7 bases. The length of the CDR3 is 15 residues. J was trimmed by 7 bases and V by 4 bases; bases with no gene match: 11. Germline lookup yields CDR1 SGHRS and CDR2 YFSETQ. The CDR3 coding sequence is TGCGCCAGCAGCGCCCAAGGGGGCGCGACGAATGAGCAGTTCTTC. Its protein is CASSAQGGATNEQFF.

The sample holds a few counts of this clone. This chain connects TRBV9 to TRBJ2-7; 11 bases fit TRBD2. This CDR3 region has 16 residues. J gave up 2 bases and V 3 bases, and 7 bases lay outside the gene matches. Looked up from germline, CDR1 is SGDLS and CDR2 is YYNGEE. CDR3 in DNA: TGTGCCAGCAGCGGAACCGGGACTAGCGGAGCCTACGAGCAGTACTTC. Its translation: CASSGTGTSGAYEQYF.